This TCR beta chain is from a study of shared clonotypes between healthy human individuals (dated by TCRdb to between 2020 and 2021). Some background on the complete study: A couple of women and a few men aged 18 to 49 years were included in the cohort. Per donor, leukapheresis produced somewhere between about 0.8 and 9.5 billion PBMCs. Different laboratories and diverse techniques were used to prepare libraries and sequence TCR repertoires, to increase sequencing depth and limit assay-specific biases. The study deeply sequenced blood TCR repertoires of about five healthy adults to estimate repertoire size and the extent of clonotype sharing between individuals. For each donor, three plates each were used for CD4 naive and CD4 memory, two plates were used for CD8 naive, and one plate was used for CD8 memory.

CD8 naive samples were obtained by positive selection for CCR7 among CD45RO-negative cells, yielding a CD45RA+CCR7+ population from which TemRA cells were excluded. Donors were healthy HIV-negative adults with no recently reported acute infections or vaccinations. Every donor was a Caucasian adult residing in Nashville, Tennessee, USA. Blood was collected by leukapheresis, and PBMCs were isolated by Ficoll-Histopaque density gradient centrifugation and then cryopreserved in liquid nitrogen vapor phase. Analytical flow cytometry was used to check the purity and quantity of every magnetically sorted T cell population. Each sorted fraction had its genomic DNA isolated and then quantified by UV absorbance on a Nanodrop 2000c. Worth noting for this clone: This clone's antigen is unknown. No qualities accompany the bases; no much larger clone lies one base away.

The junction shows trimming of 5 bases on V and 2 bases on J, plus 18 bases between the germline ends. CDR1 and CDR2 were assigned from the germline V gene as MDHEN and SYDVKM. The CDR3 runs 16 residues from the cysteine to the phenylalanine. Left in the record is the CDR3 DNA by itself, 48 bases read in frame from the first base. Using the deep immunoSEQ assay, multiplex PCR amplified TCR CDR3 regions from genomic DNA. For each cell subset, the extracted genomic DNA was distributed evenly across all wells of several immunoSEQ 96-well plates, and each plate served as one replicate. For sorted subsets, each replicate PCR was loaded with 200 ng genomic DNA, equivalent to approximately 33,000 T cell genomes. Purified libraries were measured with a Qubit 3.0 fluorometer, size-checked on a Bioanalyzer 2100, and measured again with the KAPA Library Quantification kit. A separate single-read 150-cycle Illumina NextSeq 550 flow cell was used to sequence each immunoSEQ 96-well plate. The study's processing was this. Because only junctional sequences without quality scores were contained in the immunoSEQ output, filtering matching that applied to full-length reads could not be performed. To assign V/J genes and CDR3, sequences were annotated against IMGT germline references using PyIR, a Python wrapper for IgBLAST v1.9. Reads were removed for weak V/J assignments (E-value above 1e-6), missing CDR3, stop codons, out-of-frame junctions, or ambiguous translated residues. V3J clonotypes were defined by identical inferred V gene, J gene, and CDR3 amino acid sequence. Percentage overlap between repertoires was calculated by dividing the number of shared unique clonotypes by the size of the smaller repertoire. RTK rarefaction, the Chao1 estimator, and Recon v2.1 estimates of unobserved clonotypes were used to assess repertoire richness. OLGA was used to compute generation probabilities for all TCRbeta clonotypes that the gDNA method yielded from four donors. The immuneACCESS repertoire file appears here via TCRdb, limited to in-frame rearrangements. These files lack a portion of the clones; in checked studies, under half of the deficit traces to unresolved V genes, and the cause of the others is not known. V and J calls and clone size are as listed in that table; D and trimming were resolved from the DNA. The sample profile shows around 600,000 clones; roughly 98% of them were found once. The biggest ten clones account for approximately 0.3% of the sample.

Study-wide conclusions, independent of this receptor: Compared with non-shared clonotypes, clonotypes shared by all four sorted-subset donors had higher generation probabilities. The small number of donors limited the genetic and exposure-history diversity represented. Naive subsets generally had larger estimated clonotype richness than memory subsets did. Sampling was restricted to blood, and TCR repertoires in tissues likely differ from the TCR repertoires found in blood. Pairwise subsampling led to the expectation that sequencing depth would affect the degree of clonotype sharing among donors. Rarefaction of sorted-subset datasets indicated incomplete sequencing despite the large sequencing depth. Across four donors, 4.5% to 6.5% of naive CD4, approximately 3.5% of naive CD8, around 2.5% of memory CD4, and 0.3% to 0.45% of memory CD8 clonotypes were shared.

This sequence uses TRBV28 and TRBJ2-5; there is no confident call for the D gene. The source is a man between 25 and 39 years old in good health. Sequenced material: naive CD8+ T cells sorted from blood. Reading the label with the study, this specimen's cell subset or site is: CD45RA+CCR7+. The nucleotide sequence reads TGTGCCAGCAGTAATCTGAAAACGTCCTCACAAGAGACCCAGTACTTC. It translates as CASSNLKTSSQETQYF.